What follows describes a single T cell receptor (beta chain). The template was RNA from unsorted bulk tissue. A modified ARM-PCR protocol with three rounds of nested PCR amplified TCRbeta. Using its own MiXCR run on the multiplex PCR reads, TCRdb lists one record per CDR3 protein. The repertoire holds more than 85,000 distinct CDR3 sequences, with around 80% as singletons. The V gene lost 5 bases and the J gene lost 7 bases, with 17 bases spanning the gap. The CDR3 is made up of 14 amino acids. CDR1 GTSNPN and CDR2 SVGIG come from the germline V gene (reference sequence). The source of the sample is a study of tumor and adjacent non-tumor tissue in lung cancer.

This TCR was sampled from a woman between 55 and 75 years old with non-small cell lung cancer. Sequencing input: lung tumor tissue. This chain uses TRBV30 with TRBJ2-2; D is uncertain. CDR3 region: CAWESASWVGELFF. Here the CDR3 DNA reads TGTGCCTGGGAGAGCGCCAGCTGGGTCGGGGAGCTGTTTTTT.